This TCR beta chain originates from a study of T cells in Graves' hyperthyroidism and ophthalmopathy. Authors of the study amplified TCR beta CDR3 regions from RNA transcripts. First-round RT-PCR with HTBI primers amplified the TCR CDR3 region. MiXCR was run by TCRdb on the multiplex PCR reads, yielding one entry per CDR3 protein. The sample lists about 510,000 distinct CDR3 sequences, 12% to 15% occurring once. This clonotype was seen repeatedly, ten times or more. Hyperthyroidism was newly diagnosed in patients aged 18 to 65 (duration under 2 months). Sequenced sample: blood. This TCR was sampled from a woman in her thirties or forties with Graves' hyperthyroidism.

DNA for the CDR3: TGTGCCTGGAGCGCCGGGACAGGCACAGATACGCAGTATTTT. Translating it yields CAWSAGTGTDTQYF. The chain has TRBV30 and TRBJ2-3; 7 bases align to TRBD1. Per the germline V gene, CDR1 is GTSNPN and CDR2 is SVGIG (reference sequence). The J segment lost 1 base and the V segment lost 3 bases, leaving 4 bases of the junction unmatched. This CDR3 comprises 14 residues. Combining the CDR3 with reference TRBV30 and TRBJ2-3 gives the whole variable domain SQTIHQWPATLVQPVGSPLSLECTVEGTSNPNLYWYRQAAGRGLQLLFYSVGIGQISSEVPQNLSASRPQDRQFILSSKKLLLSDSGFYLCAWSAGTGTDTQYFGPGTRLTVL.